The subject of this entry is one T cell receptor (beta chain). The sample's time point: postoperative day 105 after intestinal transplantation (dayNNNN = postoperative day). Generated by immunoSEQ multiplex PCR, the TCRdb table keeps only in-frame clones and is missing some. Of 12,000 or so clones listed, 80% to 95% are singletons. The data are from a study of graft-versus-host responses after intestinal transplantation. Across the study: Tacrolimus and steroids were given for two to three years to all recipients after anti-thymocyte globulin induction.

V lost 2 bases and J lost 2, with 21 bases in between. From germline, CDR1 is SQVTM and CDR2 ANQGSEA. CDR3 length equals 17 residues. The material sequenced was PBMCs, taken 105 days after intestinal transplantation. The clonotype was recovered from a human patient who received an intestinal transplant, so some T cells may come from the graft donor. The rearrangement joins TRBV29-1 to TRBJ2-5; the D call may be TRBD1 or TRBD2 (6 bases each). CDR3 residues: CSVERRGEAAAQETQYF. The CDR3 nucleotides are TGCAGCGTTGAAAGGAGGGGGGAGGCGGCGGCACAAGAGACCCAGTACTTC.